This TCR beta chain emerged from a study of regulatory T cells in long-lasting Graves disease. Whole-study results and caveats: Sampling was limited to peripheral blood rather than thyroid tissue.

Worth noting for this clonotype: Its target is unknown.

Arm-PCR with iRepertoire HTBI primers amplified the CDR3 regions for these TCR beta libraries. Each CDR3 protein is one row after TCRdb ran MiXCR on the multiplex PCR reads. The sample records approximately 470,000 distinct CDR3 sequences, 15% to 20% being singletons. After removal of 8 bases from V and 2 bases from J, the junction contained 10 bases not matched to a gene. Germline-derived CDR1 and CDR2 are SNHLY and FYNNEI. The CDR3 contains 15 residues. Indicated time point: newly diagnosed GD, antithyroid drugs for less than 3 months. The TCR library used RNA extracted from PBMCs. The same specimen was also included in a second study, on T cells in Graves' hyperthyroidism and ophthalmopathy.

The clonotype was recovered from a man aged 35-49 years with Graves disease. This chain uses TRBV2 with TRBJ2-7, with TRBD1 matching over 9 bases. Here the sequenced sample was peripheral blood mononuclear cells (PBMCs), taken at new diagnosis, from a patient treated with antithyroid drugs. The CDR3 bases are TGTGCCAGCTTGCCGTTAGGACAGGGGACCTACGAGCAGTACTTC. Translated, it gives CASLPLGQGTYEQYF. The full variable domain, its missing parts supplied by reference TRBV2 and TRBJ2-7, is EPEVTQTPSHQVTQMGQEVILRCVPISNHLYFYWYRQILGQKVEFLVSFYNNEISEKSEIFDDQFSVERPDGSNFTLKIRSTKLEDSAMYFCASLPLGQGTYEQYFGPGTRLTVT.